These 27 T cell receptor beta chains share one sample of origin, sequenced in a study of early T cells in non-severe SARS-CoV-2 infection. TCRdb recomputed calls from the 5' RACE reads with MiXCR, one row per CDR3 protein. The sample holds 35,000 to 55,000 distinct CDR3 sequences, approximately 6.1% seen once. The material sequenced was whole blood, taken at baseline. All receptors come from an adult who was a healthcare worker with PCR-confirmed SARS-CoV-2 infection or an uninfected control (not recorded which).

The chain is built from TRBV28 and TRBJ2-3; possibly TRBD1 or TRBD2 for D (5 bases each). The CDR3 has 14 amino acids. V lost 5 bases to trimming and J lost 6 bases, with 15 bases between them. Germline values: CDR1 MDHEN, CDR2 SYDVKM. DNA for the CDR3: TGTGCCAGCAGTGAGGGGCGATGGACGGATACGCAGTATTTT. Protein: CASSEGRWTDTQYF. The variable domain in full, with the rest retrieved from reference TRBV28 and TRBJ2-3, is DVKVTQSSRYLVKRTGEKVFLECVQDMDHENMFWYRQDPGLGLRLIYFSYDVKMKEKGDIPEGYSVSREKKERFSLILESASTNQTSMYLCASSEGRWTDTQYFGPGTRLTVL.

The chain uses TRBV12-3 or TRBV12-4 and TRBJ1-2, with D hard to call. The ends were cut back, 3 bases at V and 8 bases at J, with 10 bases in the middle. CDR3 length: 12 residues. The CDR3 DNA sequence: TGTGCCAGCAGTTTGGCTATCGGCGGCTACACCTTC. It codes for CASSLAIGGYTF.

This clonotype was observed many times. The chain's CDR3 is CASRGRDNSPLHF. Written as DNA, the CDR3 is TGTGCCAGCAGGGGGCGCGATAATTCACCCCTCCACTTT. The J gene is TRBJ1-6, the V gene TRBV2, with D possibly TRBD1 on 5 matching bases. Trimming cost V 6 bases and J 5 bases, with 8 bases left between them. The CDR3 contains 13 residues. Germline V CDR1 and CDR2: SNHLY, FYNNEI.

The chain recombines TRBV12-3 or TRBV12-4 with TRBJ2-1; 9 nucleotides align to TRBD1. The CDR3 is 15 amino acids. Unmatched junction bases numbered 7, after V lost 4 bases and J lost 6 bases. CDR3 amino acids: CASSSPGTGINEQFF. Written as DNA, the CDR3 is TGTGCCAGCAGTTCCCCCGGGACAGGGATCAATGAGCAGTTCTTC.

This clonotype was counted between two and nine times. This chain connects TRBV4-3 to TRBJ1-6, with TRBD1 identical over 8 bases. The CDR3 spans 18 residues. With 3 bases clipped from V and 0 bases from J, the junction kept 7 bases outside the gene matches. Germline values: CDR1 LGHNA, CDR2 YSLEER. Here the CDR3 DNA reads TGCGCCAGCAGCCAGCGGACAGGGAAGTTCTCCTATAATTCACCCCTCCACTTT. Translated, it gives CASSQRTGKFSYNSPLHF.

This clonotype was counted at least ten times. CDR3 residues: CASRRDWTNLNEQFF. The CDR3 bases are TGTGCCAGCAGGCGGGACTGGACTAACTTGAATGAGCAGTTCTTC. The V gene is TRBV6-4, the J gene TRBJ2-1; D may be TRBD2 (6 bases). Germline CDR1 and CDR2: MRHNA and SNTAGT. V was shortened by 6 bases and J by 7 bases, with 19 bases between the two germline ends. The CDR3 runs to 15 residues.

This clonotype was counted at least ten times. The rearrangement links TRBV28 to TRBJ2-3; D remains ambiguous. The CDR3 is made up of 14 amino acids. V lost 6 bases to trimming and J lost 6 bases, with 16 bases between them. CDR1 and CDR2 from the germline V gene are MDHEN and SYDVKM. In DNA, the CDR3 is TGTGCCAGCAGCTCCACTGATGCCGGCGATACGCAGTATTTT. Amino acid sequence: CASSSTDAGDTQYF.

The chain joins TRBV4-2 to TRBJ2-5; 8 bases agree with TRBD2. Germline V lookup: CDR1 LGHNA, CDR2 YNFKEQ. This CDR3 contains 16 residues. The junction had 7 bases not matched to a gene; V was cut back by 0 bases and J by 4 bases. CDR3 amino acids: CASSQEFSAGVETQYF. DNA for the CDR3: TGTGCCAGCAGCCAAGAATTTTCAGCGGGGGTAGAGACCCAGTACTTC.

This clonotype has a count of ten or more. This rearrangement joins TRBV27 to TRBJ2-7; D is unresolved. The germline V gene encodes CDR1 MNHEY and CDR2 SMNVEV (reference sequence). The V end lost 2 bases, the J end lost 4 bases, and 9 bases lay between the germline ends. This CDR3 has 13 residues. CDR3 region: CASSLAIEYEQYF. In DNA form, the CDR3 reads TGTGCCAGCAGTTTAGCGATCGAGTACGAGCAGTACTTC.

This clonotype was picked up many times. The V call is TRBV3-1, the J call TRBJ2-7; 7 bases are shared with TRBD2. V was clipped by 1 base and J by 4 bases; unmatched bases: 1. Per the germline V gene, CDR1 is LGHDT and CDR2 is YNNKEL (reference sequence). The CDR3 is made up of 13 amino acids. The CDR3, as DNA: TGTGCCAGCAGCCAAGGAGCGGGGTACGAGCAGTACTTC. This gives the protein CASSQGAGYEQYF.

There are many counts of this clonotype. The CDR3, as DNA: TGTGCCAGCAGTTCGGCGGGGGCGAGTGAAAAACTGTTTTTT. This codes for CASSSAGASEKLFF. The chain links TRBV6-6 to TRBJ1-4, with D possibly TRBD1 on 6 matching bases. This CDR3 is 14 amino acids long. Germline V CDR1 and CDR2: MNHNY, SVGAGI (reference sequence). Trimming removed 4 bases from V and 7 bases from J, with 13 bases in between.

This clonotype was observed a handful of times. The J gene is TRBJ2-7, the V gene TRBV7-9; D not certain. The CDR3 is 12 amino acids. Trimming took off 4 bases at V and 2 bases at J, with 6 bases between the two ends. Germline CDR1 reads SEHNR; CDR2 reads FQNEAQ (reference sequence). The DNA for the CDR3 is TGTGCCAGCAGCTCCGGTGCCTACGAGCAGTACTTC. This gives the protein CASSSGAYEQYF. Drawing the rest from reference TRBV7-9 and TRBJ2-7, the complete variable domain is DTGVSQNPRHKITKRGQNVTFRCDPISEHNRLYWYRQTLGQGPEFLTYFQNEAQLEKSRLLSDRFSAERPKGSFSTLEIQRTEQGDSAMYLCASSSGAYEQYFGPGTRLTVT.

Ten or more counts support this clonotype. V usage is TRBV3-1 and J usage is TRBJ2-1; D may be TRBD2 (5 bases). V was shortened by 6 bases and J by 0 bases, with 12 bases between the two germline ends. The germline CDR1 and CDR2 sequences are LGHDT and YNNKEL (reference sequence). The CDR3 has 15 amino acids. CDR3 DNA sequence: TGTGCCAGCAGGGAGGCGAAGAGCTCCTACAATGAGCAGTTCTTC. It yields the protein CASREAKSSYNEQFF.

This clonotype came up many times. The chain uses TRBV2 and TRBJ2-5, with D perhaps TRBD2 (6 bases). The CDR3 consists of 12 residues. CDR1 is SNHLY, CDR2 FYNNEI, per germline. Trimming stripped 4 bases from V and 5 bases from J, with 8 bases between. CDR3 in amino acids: CASSAGSETQYF. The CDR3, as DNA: TGTGCCAGCAGTGCCGGGAGCGAGACCCAGTACTTC.

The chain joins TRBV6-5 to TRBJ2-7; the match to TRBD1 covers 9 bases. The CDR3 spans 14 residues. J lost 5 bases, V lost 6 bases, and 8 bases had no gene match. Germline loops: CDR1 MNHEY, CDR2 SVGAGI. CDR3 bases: TGTGCCAGCAGCCCAGCGGGACAGGGCGACGAGCAGTACTTC. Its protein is CASSPAGQGDEQYF.

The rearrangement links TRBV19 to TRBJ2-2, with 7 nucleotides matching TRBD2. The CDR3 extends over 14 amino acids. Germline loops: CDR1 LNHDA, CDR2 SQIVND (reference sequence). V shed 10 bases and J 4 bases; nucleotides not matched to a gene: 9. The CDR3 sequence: CATEGGYRTGELFF. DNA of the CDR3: TGTGCCACCGAGGGAGGGTACCGCACCGGGGAGCTGTTTTTT. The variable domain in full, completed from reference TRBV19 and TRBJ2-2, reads DGGITQSPKYLFRKEGQNVTLSCEQNLNHDAMYWYRQDPGQGLRLIYYSQIVNDFQKGDIAEGYSVSREKKESFPLTVTSAQKNPTAFYLCATEGGYRTGELFFGEGSRLTVL.

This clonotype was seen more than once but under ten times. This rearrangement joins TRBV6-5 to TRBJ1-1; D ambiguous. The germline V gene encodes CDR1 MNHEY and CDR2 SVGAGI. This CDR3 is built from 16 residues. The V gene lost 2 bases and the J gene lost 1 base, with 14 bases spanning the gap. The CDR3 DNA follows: TGTGCCAGCAGTTACCCCCCGGGTCGAAAGAACACTGAAGCTTTCTTT. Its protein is CASSYPPGRKNTEAFF.

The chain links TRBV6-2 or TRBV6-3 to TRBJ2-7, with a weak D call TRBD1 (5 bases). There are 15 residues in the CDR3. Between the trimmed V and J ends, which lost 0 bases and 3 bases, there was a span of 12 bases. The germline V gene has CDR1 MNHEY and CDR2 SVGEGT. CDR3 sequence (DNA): TGTGCCAGCAGTTACTCGCTGGCAGGGAACTACGAGCAGTACTTC. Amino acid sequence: CASSYSLAGNYEQYF.

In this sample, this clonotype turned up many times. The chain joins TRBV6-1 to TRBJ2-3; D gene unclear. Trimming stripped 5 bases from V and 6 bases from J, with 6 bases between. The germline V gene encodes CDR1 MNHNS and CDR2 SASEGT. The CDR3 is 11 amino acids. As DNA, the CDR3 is TGTGCCAGCAGTAAAAGGGATACGCAGTATTTT. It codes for CASSKRDTQYF.

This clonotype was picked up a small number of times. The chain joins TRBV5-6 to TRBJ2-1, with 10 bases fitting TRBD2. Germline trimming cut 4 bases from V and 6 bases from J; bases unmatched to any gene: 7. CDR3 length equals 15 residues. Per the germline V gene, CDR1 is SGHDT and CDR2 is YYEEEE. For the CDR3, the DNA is TGTGCCAGCAGCCCAGTGACTAGCGGGTTCAATGAGCAGTTCTTC. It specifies CASSPVTSGFNEQFF.

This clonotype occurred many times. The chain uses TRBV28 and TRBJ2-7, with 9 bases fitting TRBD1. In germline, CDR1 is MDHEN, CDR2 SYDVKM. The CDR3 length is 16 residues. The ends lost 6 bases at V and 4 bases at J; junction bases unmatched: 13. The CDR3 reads CASRRGGRDRAYEQYF. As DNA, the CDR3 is TGTGCCAGCAGGCGGGGCGGCCGGGACAGGGCATACGAGCAGTACTTC.

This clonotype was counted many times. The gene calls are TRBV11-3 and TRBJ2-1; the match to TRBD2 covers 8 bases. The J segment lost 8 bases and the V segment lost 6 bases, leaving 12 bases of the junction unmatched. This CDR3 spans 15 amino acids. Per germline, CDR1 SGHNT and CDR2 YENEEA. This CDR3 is CASSQGRGGRDEQFF. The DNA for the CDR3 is TGTGCCAGCAGTCAGGGCCGGGGGGGCCGCGATGAGCAGTTCTTC.

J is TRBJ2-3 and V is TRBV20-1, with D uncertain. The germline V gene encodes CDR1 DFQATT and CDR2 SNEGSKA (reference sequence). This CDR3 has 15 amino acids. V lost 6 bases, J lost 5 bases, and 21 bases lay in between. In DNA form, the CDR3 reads TGCAGTGCCCCTAGTCTCTCTCCGAAGGGAGATACGCAGTATTTT. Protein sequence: CSAPSLSPKGDTQYF.

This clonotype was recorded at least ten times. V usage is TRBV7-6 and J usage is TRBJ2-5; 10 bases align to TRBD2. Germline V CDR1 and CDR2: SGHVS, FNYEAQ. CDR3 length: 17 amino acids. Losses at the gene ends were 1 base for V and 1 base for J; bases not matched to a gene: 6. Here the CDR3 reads CASSLDLAGVPQETQYF. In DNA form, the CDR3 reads TGTGCCAGCAGCTTAGACCTAGCGGGAGTACCCCAAGAGACCCAGTACTTC.

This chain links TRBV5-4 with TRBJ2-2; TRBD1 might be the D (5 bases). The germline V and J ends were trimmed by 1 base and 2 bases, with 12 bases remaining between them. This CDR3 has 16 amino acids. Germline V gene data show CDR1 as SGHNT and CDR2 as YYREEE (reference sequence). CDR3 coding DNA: TGTGCCAGCAGCTTGAGCCTAGGACAAAACACCGGGGAGCTGTTTTTT. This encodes CASSLSLGQNTGELFF.

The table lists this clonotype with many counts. The CDR3 region is CASSQNSPLHF. The CDR3 DNA follows: TGTGCCAGCAGCCAGAATTCACCCCTCCACTTT. The genes are TRBV7-2 and TRBJ1-6; D is unresolved. V lost 5 bases, J lost 7 bases, and 3 bases lay in between. Germline V gene data show CDR1 as SGHTA and CDR2 as FQGNSA. CDR3 length: 11 residues.

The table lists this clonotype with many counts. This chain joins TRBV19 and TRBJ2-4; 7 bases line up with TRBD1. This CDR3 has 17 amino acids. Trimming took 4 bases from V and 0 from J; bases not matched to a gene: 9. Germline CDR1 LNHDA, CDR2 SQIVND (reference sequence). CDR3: CASSTRATGIAKNIQYF. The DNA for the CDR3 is TGTGCCAGTAGTACCCGGGCGACAGGGATAGCCAAAAACATTCAGTACTTC.